This T cell receptor beta chain was observed in a study of radiation and T cells in renal cell carcinoma. General study findings and limits: Without pretreatment biopsies, baseline tumor clonotype presence was undetermined. Top tumor clonotypes rose in blood 2 weeks post-radiation, then contracted.

This CDR3 spans 16 amino acids. The germline V and J ends were trimmed by 3 bases and 3 bases, with 14 bases remaining between them. CDR1 MGHRA and CDR2 YSYEKL come from the germline V gene. Time point indicated: blood 2 weeks post-SBRT. The treatment is: 15 Gy SBRT to primary tumor, nephrectomy 4 weeks later. Measured with immunoSEQ multiplex PCR; TCRdb has only the in-frame clones, and not every one. The data contain about 130,000 clones, 81% of them singletons. A word on this clone: Its specificity is unknown.

The receptor was isolated from a woman aged 55-75 years with renal cell carcinoma. Sequencing was performed on blood, taken from a patient whose treatment included radiotherapy and nephrectomy. This chain links TRBV4-1 with TRBJ1-4; D unresolved. CDR3 region: CASSQSRPGANEKLFF. The CDR3 DNA sequence: TGCGCCAGCAGCCAGAGCAGGCCCGGGGCTAATGAAAAACTGTTTTTT.